The clone carrying this TCR beta chain was recorded at least ten times. What it recognizes is unknown. This beta chain is a stray sequence in a library constructed for alpha chains; its clone size is not meaningful. Every molecule of TCR cDNA had its own unique molecular identifier. One entry per CDR3 protein, called by TCRdb with MiXCR from the 5' RACE reads. The profile shows 9,500 to 11,000 distinct CDR3 sequences, around 5.8% of them singletons. This CDR3 comprises 16 residues. Germline V gene sequence: CDR1 SGHRS, CDR2 YFSETQ. Trimming stripped 1 base from V and 4 bases from J, with 16 bases between. The data stem from a study of spatial heterogeneity in lung cancer. Time point meaning: sample taken at primary tumor resection. Sequencing was performed on whole RNA extracted from tumor and nontumor lung tissue, or from frozen PBMC, and the material was left unsorted. Findings and limits, study-wide: Ubiquitous expanded tumor TCRs were seen in blood more at resection than at follow-up.

The material sequenced was PBMCs, taken at surgery. This receptor was taken from a male donor with early-stage non-small cell lung cancer. V and J are TRBV5-1 and TRBJ2-3; D may be TRBD2 (6 bases). CDR3 DNA sequence: TGCGCCAGCAGCTTGCGGGGAGGCAGCGAAGCAGATACGCAGTATTTT. Encoded protein: CASSLRGGSEADTQYF.